This record looks at one T cell receptor beta chain sequence and its context. Looked up from germline, CDR1 is SGHVS and CDR2 is FQNEAQ. The CDR3 is 12 amino acids. V lost 2 bases and J lost 2, with 3 bases in between. This record belongs to a study of blood T cell repertoires in COVID-19. Whole-study context: The United States, Italy and Spain provided the acute and convalescent COVID-19 samples. Sample material is recorded as cDNA or gDNA derived from T cells, B-cell-depleted T cells, or PBMCs.

Authors' data handling: Estimates of nucleated cell counts were drawn from the amplification of reference gene primers. Generated by immunoSEQ multiplex PCR, the TCRdb table keeps only in-frame clones and is missing some. From that table come the V and J calls and clone size; the DNA was used to work out D and trimming. This sample has some 140,000 clones, with about 90% found just once. The TCR sequence derives from a woman between 50 and 59 years old who had recovered from COVID-19. Sequences were obtained from peripheral blood. The chain couples TRBV7-8 to TRBJ2-5; unclear D gene. In DNA, the CDR3 is TGTGCCAGCAGCTTAATACAAGAGACCCAGTACTTC. It specifies CASSLIQETQYF.